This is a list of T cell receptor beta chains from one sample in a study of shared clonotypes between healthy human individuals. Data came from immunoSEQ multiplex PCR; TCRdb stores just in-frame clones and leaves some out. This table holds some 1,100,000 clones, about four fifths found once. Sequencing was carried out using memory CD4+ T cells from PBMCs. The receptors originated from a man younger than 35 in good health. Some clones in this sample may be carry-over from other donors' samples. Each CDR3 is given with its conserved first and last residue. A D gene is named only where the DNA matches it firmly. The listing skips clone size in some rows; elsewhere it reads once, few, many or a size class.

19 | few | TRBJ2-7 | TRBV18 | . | CASSFRDSSGSERWGEQYF | TGTGCCAGCTCATTCCGGGACAGTAGCGGGTCAGAGAGATGGGGGGAGCAGTACTTC
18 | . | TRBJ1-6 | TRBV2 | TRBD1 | CASSEAGTASSYNSPLHF | TGTGCCAGCAGTGAAGCGGGGACAGCGAGCTCCTATAATTCACCCCTCCACTTT
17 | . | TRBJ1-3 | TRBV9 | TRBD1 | CASSVNTGVDSGNTIYF | TGTGCCAGCAGCGTAAACACAGGGGTCGACTCTGGAAACACCATATATTTT
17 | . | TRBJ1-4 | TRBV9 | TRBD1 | CASSPRGQGPTNEKLFF | TGTGCCAGCAGCCCCAGGGGACAGGGGCCAACTAATGAAAAACTGTTTTTT
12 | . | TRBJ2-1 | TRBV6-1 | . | CASSTGRYEQFF | TGTGCCAGCAGTACAGGGAGGTATGAGCAGTTCTTC
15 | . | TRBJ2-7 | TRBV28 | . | CASSFSGSSSIQQYF | TGTGCCAGCAGTTTCTCCGGCAGTTCGAGTATCCAGCAGTACTTC
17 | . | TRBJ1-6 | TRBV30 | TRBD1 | CALKTGTGSSYNSPLHF | TGTGCCTTAAAAACCGGGACAGGGAGCTCCTATAATTCACCCCTCCACTTT
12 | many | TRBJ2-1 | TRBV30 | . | CAWKETHNEQFF | TGTGCCTGGAAGGAGACACACAATGAGCAGTTCTTC
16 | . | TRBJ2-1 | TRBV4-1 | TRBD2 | CASSQLAGSSYNEQFF | TGCGCCAGCAGCCAATTAGCGGGAAGCTCCTACAATGAGCAGTTCTTC
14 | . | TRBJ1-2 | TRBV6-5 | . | CASSGGREYYGYTF | TGTGCCAGCAGTGGCGGACGGGAATACTATGGCTACACCTTC
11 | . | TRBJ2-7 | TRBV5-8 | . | CASSPNYEQYF | TGTGCCAGCAGCCCTAATTACGAGCAGTACTTC
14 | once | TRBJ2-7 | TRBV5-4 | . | CASSLGDGAYEQYF | TGTGCCAGCAGCTTGGGTGACGGGGCCTACGAGCAGTACTTC
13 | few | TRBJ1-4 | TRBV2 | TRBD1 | CASYRDRNEKLFF | TGTGCCAGCTACCGGGACAGGAATGAAAAACTGTTTTTT
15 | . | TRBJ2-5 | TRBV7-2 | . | CASSPRELLQETQYF | TGTGCCAGCAGCCCTCGGGAACTCCTACAAGAGACCCAGTACTTC